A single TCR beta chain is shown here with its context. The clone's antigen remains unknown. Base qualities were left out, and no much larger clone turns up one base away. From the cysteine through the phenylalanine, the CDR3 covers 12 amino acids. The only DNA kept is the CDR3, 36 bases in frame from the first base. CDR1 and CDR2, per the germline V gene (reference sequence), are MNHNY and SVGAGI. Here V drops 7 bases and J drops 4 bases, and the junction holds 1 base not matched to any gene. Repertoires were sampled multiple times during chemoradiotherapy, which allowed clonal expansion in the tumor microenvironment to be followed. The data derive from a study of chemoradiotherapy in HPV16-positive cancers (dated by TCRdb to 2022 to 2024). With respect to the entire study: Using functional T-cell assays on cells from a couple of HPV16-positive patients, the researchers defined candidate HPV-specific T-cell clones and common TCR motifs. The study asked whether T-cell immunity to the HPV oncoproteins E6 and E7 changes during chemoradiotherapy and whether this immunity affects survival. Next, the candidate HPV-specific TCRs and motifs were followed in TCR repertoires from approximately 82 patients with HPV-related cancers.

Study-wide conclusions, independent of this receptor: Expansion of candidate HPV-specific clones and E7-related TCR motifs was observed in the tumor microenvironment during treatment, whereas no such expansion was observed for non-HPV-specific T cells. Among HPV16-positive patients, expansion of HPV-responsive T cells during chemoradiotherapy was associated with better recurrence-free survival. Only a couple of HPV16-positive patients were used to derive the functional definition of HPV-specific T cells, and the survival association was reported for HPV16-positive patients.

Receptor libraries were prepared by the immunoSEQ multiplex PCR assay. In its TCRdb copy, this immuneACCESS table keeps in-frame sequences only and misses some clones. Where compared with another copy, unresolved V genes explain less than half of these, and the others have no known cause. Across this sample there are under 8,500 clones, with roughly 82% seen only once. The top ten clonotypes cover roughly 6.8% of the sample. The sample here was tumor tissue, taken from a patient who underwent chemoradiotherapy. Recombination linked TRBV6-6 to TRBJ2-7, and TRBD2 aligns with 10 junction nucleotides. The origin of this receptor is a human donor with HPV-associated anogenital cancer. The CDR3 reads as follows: CASTSGSYEQYF. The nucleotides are TGTGCCAGCACTAGCGGGAGTTACGAGCAGTACTTC.